The rows below give T cell receptor beta chains drawn from one sample of a study of blood T cell repertoires in COVID-19. The method was immunoSEQ multiplex PCR; TCRdb's version includes in-frame clones alone and lacks a portion of them. This sample carries approximately 340,000 clones, approximately 90% of them seen once, and the ten largest clones take about 0.78%. Sequencing was performed on PBMCs or T cells enriched from blood (not recorded which). The source is a woman aged 40 to 50 who had been exposed to COVID-19. The CDR3 runs from the conserved cysteine through the conserved F or W. D genes are given only for firm matches. Expanded clones get a size class; other rows say once, few or many, or leave the size out.

j_gene: TRBJ1-2
v_gene: TRBV11-3
abundance: many
d_gene: -
CDR3aa: CASSLDSRGYTF
CDR3nt: TGTGCCAGCAGCTTAGATTCGCGGGGCTACACCTTC

j_gene: TRBJ2-2
v_gene: TRBV2
abundance: -
d_gene: -
CDR3aa: CASTSTGTKNTGELFF
CDR3nt: TGTGCCAGCACATCAACCGGGACAAAGAACACCGGGGAGCTGTTTTTT

j_gene: TRBJ2-5
v_gene: TRBV21-1
abundance: -
d_gene: -
CDR3aa: CASSKGALGQTQYF
CDR3nt: TGTGCCAGCAGCAAAGGGGCCCTGGGGCAGACCCAGTACTTC

j_gene: TRBJ1-1
v_gene: TRBV19
abundance: -
d_gene: -
CDR3aa: CASSMGIGGVNTEAFF
CDR3nt: TGTGCCAGTAGTATGGGTATTGGGGGGGTGAACACTGAAGCTTTCTTT

j_gene: TRBJ2-5
v_gene: TRBV19
abundance: -
d_gene: -
CDR3aa: CASSQDRGRETQYF
CDR3nt: TGTGCCAGTAGTCAAGATCGGGGGAGGGAGACCCAGTACTTC

j_gene: TRBJ1-3
v_gene: TRBV7-9
abundance: -
d_gene: -
CDR3aa: CASRKGAGAGGNTIYF
CDR3nt: TGTGCCAGCAGAAAGGGCGCGGGGGCTGGTGGAAACACCATATATTTT

j_gene: TRBJ2-2
v_gene: TRBV12-5
abundance: -
d_gene: TRBD1
CDR3aa: CASGLGTGTYTGELFF
CDR3nt: TGTGCTAGTGGTTTGGGGACAGGGACCTACACCGGGGAGCTGTTTTTT

j_gene: TRBJ1-5
v_gene: TRBV30
abundance: -
d_gene: -
CDR3aa: CAWSKGELSNQPQHF
CDR3nt: TGTGCCTGGAGTAAGGGGGAATTAAGCAATCAGCCCCAGCATTTT

j_gene: TRBJ2-3
v_gene: TRBV9
abundance: -
d_gene: TRBD1
CDR3aa: CASSAPRSGGYGADTQYF
CDR3nt: TGTGCCAGCAGCGCTCCCCGCTCAGGGGGCTACGGCGCAGATACGCAGTATTTT

j_gene: TRBJ1-4
v_gene: TRBV2
abundance: few
d_gene: -
CDR3aa: CASIRTAPRSNEKLFF
CDR3nt: TGTGCCAGCATACGGACAGCCCCGAGGAGTAATGAAAAACTGTTTTTT

j_gene: TRBJ2-2
v_gene: TRBV27
abundance: once
d_gene: TRBD1
CDR3aa: CASRPDRLPNTGELFF
CDR3nt: TGTGCCAGCAGGCCGGACAGGCTCCCGAACACCGGGGAGCTGTTTTTT

j_gene: TRBJ1-5
v_gene: TRBV2
abundance: once
d_gene: -
CDR3aa: CASSEPGQSNQPQHF
CDR3nt: TGTGCCAGCAGTGAACCCGGACAAAGCAATCAGCCCCAGCATTTT

j_gene: TRBJ1-3
v_gene: TRBV6-5
abundance: -
d_gene: -
CDR3aa: CASGGASGNTIYF
CDR3nt: TGTGCCAGCGGCGGCGCCTCTGGAAACACCATATATTTT

j_gene: TRBJ1-3
v_gene: TRBV5-1
abundance: -
d_gene: -
CDR3aa: CASSPRTDTSGNTIYF
CDR3nt: TGCGCCAGCAGCCCCAGGACGGACACCTCTGGAAACACCATATATTTT

j_gene: TRBJ2-1
v_gene: TRBV24-1
abundance: -
d_gene: TRBD1
CDR3aa: CATSDFTGTGGIEQFF
CDR3nt: TGTGCCACCAGTGATTTTACGGGGACAGGGGGGATTGAGCAGTTCTTC

j_gene: TRBJ2-7
v_gene: TRBV3-1/TRBV3-2
abundance: -
d_gene: -
CDR3aa: CASSQGRGSYGYEQYF
CDR3nt: TGTGCCAGCAGCCAAGGTCGGGGATCCTATGGATACGAGCAGTACTTC

j_gene: TRBJ2-7
v_gene: TRBV10-3
abundance: -
d_gene: TRBD2
CDR3aa: CAISQGAGGPRYEQYF
CDR3nt: TGTGCCATCAGCCAAGGAGCGGGAGGGCCCCGATACGAGCAGTACTTC

j_gene: TRBJ1-2
v_gene: TRBV12-3/TRBV12-4
abundance: -
d_gene: -
CDR3aa: CASSFGGFDGYTF
CDR3nt: TGTGCCAGCAGTTTTGGGGGGTTCGATGGCTACACCTTC

j_gene: TRBJ1-3
v_gene: TRBV2
abundance: -
d_gene: -
CDR3aa: CASSVTAGNTIYF
CDR3nt: TGTGCCAGCAGTGTGACTGCTGGAAACACCATATATTTT

j_gene: TRBJ2-2
v_gene: TRBV19
abundance: -
d_gene: TRBD2
CDR3aa: CASSRTSGKPNTGELFF
CDR3nt: TGTGCCAGTAGTCGTACTAGCGGGAAGCCGAACACCGGGGAGCTGTTTTTT

j_gene: TRBJ2-7
v_gene: TRBV18
abundance: -
d_gene: -
CDR3aa: CASSPPNREKQYF
CDR3nt: TGTGCCAGCTCACCACCGAACAGGGAAAAGCAGTACTTC

j_gene: TRBJ1-2
v_gene: TRBV14
abundance: -
d_gene: -
CDR3aa: CASSQVGGAVGYGYTF
CDR3nt: TGTGCCAGCAGCCAAGTTGGCGGGGCTGTCGGCTATGGCTACACCTTC

j_gene: TRBJ1-2
v_gene: TRBV20-1
abundance: -
d_gene: -
CDR3aa: CSAAGLYGYTF
CDR3nt: TGCAGTGCAGCGGGTCTCTATGGCTACACCTTC

j_gene: TRBJ2-6
v_gene: TRBV24-1
abundance: once
d_gene: -
CDR3aa: CATSLSGANVLTF
CDR3nt: TGTGCCACCAGCCTATCTGGGGCCAACGTCCTGACTTTC

j_gene: TRBJ1-2
v_gene: TRBV5-5
abundance: -
d_gene: -
CDR3aa: CASSWGQGPLGYTF
CDR3nt: TGTGCCAGCAGCTGGGGGCAGGGGCCCTTAGGCTACACCTTC

j_gene: TRBJ1-3
v_gene: TRBV6-6
abundance: -
d_gene: -
CDR3aa: CASSQGQSIGNTIYF
CDR3nt: TGTGCCAGCAGCCAAGGACAGTCCATCGGAAACACCATATATTTT

j_gene: TRBJ2-7
v_gene: TRBV29-1
abundance: -
d_gene: TRBD2
CDR3aa: CSVEVRLAAYEQYF
CDR3nt: TGCAGCGTTGAGGTTCGACTAGCGGCATACGAGCAGTACTTC

j_gene: TRBJ1-1
v_gene: TRBV5-1
abundance: -
d_gene: TRBD1
CDR3aa: CASSLSEDRGTTEAFF
CDR3nt: TGCGCCAGCAGCTTGTCAGAGGACAGGGGGACAACTGAAGCTTTCTTT

j_gene: TRBJ2-3
v_gene: TRBV7-6
abundance: -
d_gene: TRBD2
CDR3aa: CASSLYAAGLAGGDTTDTQYF
CDR3nt: TGTGCCAGCAGCTTATACGCCGCGGGACTAGCGGGGGGAGATACCACAGATACGCAGTATTTT

j_gene: TRBJ2-5
v_gene: TRBV7-2
abundance: -
d_gene: TRBD2
CDR3aa: CASSLVRAGGVIQYF
CDR3nt: TGTGCCAGCAGCTTAGTTCGAGCGGGAGGGGTTATCCAGTACTTC

j_gene: TRBJ1-1
v_gene: TRBV5-1
abundance: -
d_gene: -
CDR3aa: CASSLDGGRNTEAFF
CDR3nt: TGCGCCAGCAGCTTGGATGGAGGGAGGAACACTGAAGCTTTCTTT

j_gene: TRBJ2-3
v_gene: TRBV7-9
abundance: -
d_gene: -
CDR3aa: CASHWGADTQYF
CDR3nt: TGTGCCAGCCACTGGGGGGCAGATACGCAGTATTTT

j_gene: TRBJ2-1
v_gene: TRBV11-2
abundance: -
d_gene: TRBD2
CDR3aa: CASSLNLAGGFEQFF
CDR3nt: TGTGCCAGCAGCTTAAATCTAGCGGGGGGATTTGAGCAGTTCTTC

j_gene: TRBJ1-1
v_gene: TRBV7-2
abundance: -
d_gene: -
CDR3aa: CASSLVGQGSAFF
CDR3nt: TGTGCCAGCAGCTTAGTTGGTCAGGGCTCGGCTTTCTTT

j_gene: TRBJ2-7
v_gene: TRBV20-1
abundance: -
d_gene: TRBD2
CDR3aa: CSASLLAGGGEQYF
CDR3nt: TGCAGTGCTAGTTTGCTAGCGGGAGGGGGTGAGCAGTACTTC

j_gene: TRBJ2-7
v_gene: TRBV28
abundance: -
d_gene: TRBD1
CDR3aa: CATRQGVYEQYF
CDR3nt: TGTGCCACGCGACAGGGGGTCTACGAGCAGTACTTC

j_gene: TRBJ1-2
v_gene: TRBV11-3
abundance: -
d_gene: -
CDR3aa: CASSLPAGYGYTF
CDR3nt: TGTGCCAGCAGCTTACCCGCGGGGTATGGCTACACCTTC

j_gene: TRBJ1-2
v_gene: TRBV28
abundance: -
d_gene: TRBD1
CDR3aa: CASRGIDRGVGYTF
CDR3nt: TGTGCCAGCAGGGGGATTGACAGGGGGGTCGGCTACACCTTC

j_gene: TRBJ2-1
v_gene: TRBV20-1
abundance: -
d_gene: -
CDR3aa: CSAGSIFEQFF
CDR3nt: TGCAGCGCCGGGTCCATTTTTGAGCAGTTCTTC

j_gene: TRBJ2-3
v_gene: TRBV30
abundance: -
d_gene: -
CDR3aa: CAWDGTPKSGGTQYF
CDR3nt: TGTGCCTGGGACGGGACTCCTAAGTCGGGTGGTACGCAGTATTTT

j_gene: TRBJ1-2
v_gene: TRBV6-1
abundance: -
d_gene: -
CDR3aa: CASSEWPYYGYTF
CDR3nt: TGTGCCAGCAGTGAATGGCCTTACTATGGCTACACCTTC

j_gene: TRBJ1-2
v_gene: TRBV19
abundance: few
d_gene: -
CDR3aa: CASRMGTVYRNNYGYTF
CDR3nt: TGTGCCAGTAGAATGGGCACAGTATACCGGAATAACTATGGCTACACCTTC

j_gene: TRBJ1-1
v_gene: TRBV5-4
abundance: -
d_gene: TRBD1
CDR3aa: CASSLPQGLNTEAFF
CDR3nt: TGTGCCAGCAGCCTACCACAGGGGCTGAACACTGAAGCTTTCTTT

j_gene: TRBJ1-5
v_gene: TRBV7-9
abundance: many
d_gene: -
CDR3aa: CASSLSGNSNQPQHF
CDR3nt: TGTGCCAGCAGCTTATCGGGAAATAGCAATCAGCCCCAGCATTTT

j_gene: TRBJ2-1
v_gene: TRBV2
abundance: once
d_gene: TRBD2
CDR3aa: CASSRLAGSNNEQFF
CDR3nt: TGTGCCAGCAGTCGACTAGCGGGGAGTAACAATGAGCAGTTCTTC

j_gene: TRBJ1-5
v_gene: TRBV3-1/TRBV3-2
abundance: -
d_gene: -
CDR3aa: CASSQDLGRNQPQHF
CDR3nt: TGTGCCAGCAGCCAAGATTTGGGGAGGAATCAGCCCCAGCATTTT

j_gene: TRBJ1-1
v_gene: TRBV19
abundance: -
d_gene: -
CDR3aa: CASSDWRRRGMNTEAFF
CDR3nt: TGTGCCAGTTCCGATTGGCGTCGACGGGGGATGAACACTGAAGCTTTCTTT

j_gene: TRBJ2-1
v_gene: TRBV7-9
abundance: -
d_gene: TRBD2
CDR3aa: CASSSPLRAGDDEQFF
CDR3nt: TGTGCCAGCAGCTCCCCGTTAAGGGCGGGAGACGATGAGCAGTTCTTC

j_gene: TRBJ2-2
v_gene: TRBV5-6
abundance: -
d_gene: TRBD1
CDR3aa: CASSLRDREAGELFF
CDR3nt: TGTGCCAGCAGCCTTCGGGACAGGGAAGCCGGGGAGCTGTTTTTT

j_gene: TRBJ1-1
v_gene: TRBV30
abundance: -
d_gene: TRBD1
CDR3aa: CAWTSRQGTMNTEAFF
CDR3nt: TGTGCCTGGACTTCTAGACAGGGTACCATGAACACTGAAGCTTTCTTT

j_gene: TRBJ2-3
v_gene: TRBV4-1
abundance: -
d_gene: TRBD2
CDR3aa: CASSSGGGEGTDTQYF
CDR3nt: TGCGCCAGCAGCTCCGGCGGGGGGGAGGGGACAGATACGCAGTATTTT

j_gene: TRBJ2-1
v_gene: TRBV5-1
abundance: few
d_gene: -
CDR3aa: CASSLSGFFYNEQFF
CDR3nt: TGCGCCAGCAGCTTGTCGGGATTCTTTTACAATGAGCAGTTCTTC

j_gene: TRBJ2-2
v_gene: TRBV19
abundance: -
d_gene: TRBD2
CDR3aa: CASSALAGATGELFF
CDR3nt: TGTGCCAGTAGTGCGCTAGCGGGGGCTACCGGGGAGCTGTTTTTT

j_gene: TRBJ1-1
v_gene: TRBV28
abundance: -
d_gene: -
CDR3aa: CASSFWRDDGAFF
CDR3nt: TGTGCCAGCAGTTTTTGGCGGGACGATGGAGCTTTCTTT

j_gene: TRBJ1-6
v_gene: TRBV10-2
abundance: -
d_gene: -
CDR3aa: CATHRGNSPLHF
CDR3nt: TGCGCCACTCACCGGGGTAATTCACCCCTCCACTTT

j_gene: TRBJ1-1
v_gene: TRBV6-5
abundance: -
d_gene: -
CDR3aa: CASSYSQGIIEAFF
CDR3nt: TGTGCCAGCAGTTACTCGCAGGGGATCATTGAAGCTTTCTTT

j_gene: TRBJ1-1
v_gene: TRBV4-3
abundance: -
d_gene: -
CDR3aa: CASSQAVRTNTEAFF
CDR3nt: TGCGCCAGCAGCCAGGCCGTTCGTACGAACACTGAAGCTTTCTTT

j_gene: TRBJ2-3
v_gene: TRBV28
abundance: -
d_gene: TRBD1
CDR3aa: CASSLTGDTDTQYF
CDR3nt: TGTGCCAGCAGTTTAACAGGGGATACAGATACGCAGTATTTT